These 9 T cell receptor beta chains were all obtained from the same sample, sequenced in a study of blood T cell repertoires in COVID-19. Using immunoSEQ multiplex PCR, the repertoire was profiled, and TCRdb retains in-frame clones only, with some absent. The sample includes a few hundred thousand clones, roughly four fifths of them seen just once. The sample taken for sequencing was peripheral blood. The receptors originated from an elderly woman with COVID-19, enrolled during active disease.

The J gene is TRBJ2-1, the V gene TRBV18; D possibly corresponds to TRBD2 (6 bases). Trimming took 2 bases from V and 7 from J, leaving 15 bases between them. Germline CDR1 and CDR2: KGHSH and LQKENI. This CDR3 contains 15 residues. The CDR3 coding sequence is TGTGCCAGCTCACCAGTGACGACTAGTACGAATGAGCAGTTCTTC. This sequence encodes CASSPVTTSTNEQFF.

The chain uses TRBV7-3 and TRBJ1-3; D gene ambiguous. V lost 1 base and J lost 3, with 13 bases in between. The CDR3 consists of 16 residues. The V gene's germline CDR1 is SGHTA and CDR2 FQGTGA. CDR3 loop: CASSLNCVLLGNTIYF. CDR3 sequence (DNA): TGTGCCAGCAGCTTAAATTGCGTCTTACTTGGAAACACCATATATTTT.

This chain uses TRBV5-1 with TRBJ2-5; TRBD2 matches at 13 bases. The CDR3 length is 16 residues. With V trimmed by 4 bases and J by 3 bases, 6 bases remained unmatched. CDR1 and CDR2 from the germline V gene are SGHRS and YFSETQ. CDR3 sequence reads: CASSVGGLAGKETQYF. The DNA for the CDR3 is TGCGCCAGCAGCGTGGGGGGACTAGCGGGGAAAGAGACCCAGTACTTC.

The chain recombines TRBV3-1 (or the pseudogene TRBV3-2) with TRBJ2-7; maybe TRBD2 (6 bases). V was clipped by 4 bases and J by 2 bases, with 12 bases between them. Germline V gene lookup returns CDR1 LGHDT and CDR2 YNNKEL (reference sequence). This CDR3 contains 14 residues. The CDR3 protein is CASSPWDFTYEQYF. CDR3 nucleotide sequence: TGTGCCAGCAGCCCCTGGGACTTTACCTACGAGCAGTACTTC.

Many counts were recorded for this clone. This rearrangement joins TRBV6-2 or TRBV6-3 to TRBJ2-7; D remains unclear. The V end lost 0 bases, the J end lost 4 bases, and 13 bases lay between the germline ends. The CDR3 spans 15 residues. Germline V gene lookup returns CDR1 MNHEY and CDR2 SVGEGT. This chain's CDR3 is CASSYSAGPQYEQYF. The CDR3 nucleotides read TGTGCCAGCAGTTACTCGGCAGGCCCGCAATACGAGCAGTACTTC.

J is TRBJ2-5 and V is TRBV7-3, with 12 bases fitting TRBD2. With V trimmed by 1 base and J by 1 base, 4 bases remained unmatched. The V gene's germline CDR1 is SGHTA and CDR2 FQGTGA. CDR3 length: 17 residues. CDR3: CASSLRASGGAQETQYF. The DNA for the CDR3 is TGTGCCAGCAGCTTAAGGGCTAGCGGGGGGGCCCAAGAGACCCAGTACTTC.

V usage is TRBV6-6 and J usage is TRBJ2-7; tentatively, D is TRBD2 (5 bases). This CDR3 is 13 amino acids long. The ends were cut back, 4 bases at V and 0 bases at J, with 7 bases in the middle. The V gene's germline CDR1 is MNHNY and CDR2 SVGAGI (reference sequence). The CDR3 is CASSSRDSYEQYF. As DNA, the CDR3 is TGTGCCAGCAGTTCCCGGGACTCCTACGAGCAGTACTTC.

J is TRBJ1-5 and V is TRBV28, with a weak D call TRBD1 (6 bases). The CDR3 loop spans 15 amino acids. V lost 5 bases, J lost 0 bases, and 11 bases lay in between. Germline lookup yields CDR1 MDHEN and CDR2 SYDVKM. The CDR3 DNA reads as TGTGCCAGCAGTCCAGGGGAAAATAGCAATCAGCCCCAGCATTTT. Amino acid sequence: CASSPGENSNQPQHF.

This clone was picked up a small number of times. The rearrangement links TRBV12-3 or TRBV12-4 to TRBJ1-2, with 8 bases that match TRBD1. This CDR3 spans 13 amino acids. The junction had 2 bases not matched to a gene; V was cut back by 5 bases and J by 3 bases. CDR3 amino acids: CASSRQGYYGYTF. The CDR3 region has the DNA TGTGCCAGCAGTCGACAGGGGTACTATGGCTACACCTTC.